This entry describes one T cell receptor beta chain. In assigning cohorts, the study relied on participant-reported clinical history. Cohort 3 recovered donors had two negative PCRs, clearance, or symptom resolution. The germline V gene has CDR1 ENHRY and CDR2 SYGVKD. The V and J ends lost 0 bases and 1 base respectively, with 9 bases between them. This CDR3 region has 15 residues. Profiled with immunoSEQ multiplex PCR; TCRdb holds only in-frame clones, not every one. The sample lists 160,000 or so clones; around four fifths were seen once. This entry is derived from a study of blood T cell repertoires in COVID-19.

The clonotype originates from a woman aged 45-65 years who had recovered from COVID-19. Sequencing was done on a sample of PBMCs or T cells enriched from blood (not recorded which). The V gene is TRBV10-3, the J gene TRBJ1-2; D is uncertain. CDR3 in amino acids: CAISESGGGNYGYTF. The CDR3 DNA sequence: TGTGCCATCAGTGAGTCGGGAGGAGGTAACTATGGCTACACCTTC.